The present T cell receptor beta chain was sequenced within a study of T-cell reconstitution after alpha-beta-depleted transplantation in children. Construction of the TCRbeta library involved unique molecular identifiers. TCRdb reanalysed the PCR reads using MiXCR and keeps one entry per CDR3 protein. This sample has about 230,000 distinct CDR3 sequences, with around 8.9% found just once. Deletions cut 4 bases from V and 0 bases from J, with 10 bases between. The CDR3 has 14 residues. Per the germline V gene, CDR1 is SEHNR and CDR2 is FQNEAQ (reference sequence). This clonotype was seen at least ten times.

The sequencing here drew on PBMCs from the stem cell graft donor, taken from the stem cell graft. V is TRBV7-9 and J is TRBJ2-7; TRBD1 might be the D (5 bases). The clonotype was recovered from a human donor who donated a stem cell graft to a child with SCID. The CDR3 sequence is CASSYRQSSYEQYF. The CDR3 region has the DNA TGTGCCAGCAGCTACCGACAGAGCTCCTACGAGCAGTACTTC.